This T cell receptor beta chain came from a study of T cells in narcolepsy (dated 2018 in TCRdb). At the level of the whole study: Patients with narcolepsy type 1 or type 2 (NT1, NT2) were enrolled in the study together with healthy control donors. Autoreactive T cells targeting hypocretin neuron self-antigens (hypocretin, TRIB2) were sought in narcolepsy patients, and TCR Vbeta sequencing was used to track clonotypes in blood and CSF.

Libraries were built with the immunoSEQ multiplex PCR assay. TCRdb limited this immuneACCESS table to in-frame rearrangements with V and J called. A share of clones is missing; checked studies link under half to unresolved V genes, and the rest is unexplained. The sample has 25,000 to 30,000 clones on record, about 89% of them singletons. Around 1% of the sample is taken by the ten largest. In regard to this clone: Its recognized antigen is unknown. No base quality information exists; no much larger clone differs at one position.

Here is what the overall study found, with its caveats: No sequences matching autoreactive T cell clones were contained in some blood memory CD4+ repertoires from patients and controls. Autoreactive clonotypes were reported to be detected serially in the blood of the same patients and of different patients, but not in the blood of healthy controls. Numbers of sequenced blood memory CD4+ clonotypes were comparable, averaging about 39,494 in patients and roughly 32,000 in controls. Plots that compared CSF and blood CD4+ T cell clonotypes from the same patient highlighted HCRT-specific and TRIB2-specific autoreactive clonotypes.

Memory CD4+ T cells were sorted ex vivo from peripheral blood of narcolepsy patients and healthy controls for TCR Vbeta sequencing. The germline V gene specifies SGHRS as CDR1 and YFSETQ as CDR2. Including the terminal cysteine and phenylalanine, the CDR3 comprises 16 residues. Only the CDR3 DNA is retained, 48 bases long and in frame from the first base. Between the V and J ends, shortened by 1 base and 7 bases respectively, the junction contains 15 bases. The rearranged segments are TRBV5-1 and TRBJ1-6; the D gene is perhaps TRBD1, from 6 matching bases. The sequence was obtained from a human donor in good health. The sample consisted of memory (CD45RA-) CD4+ T cells from blood. The label giving this sample's cell subset or site can be read as: memory T cells sorted ex vivo from peripheral blood. The CDR3 region reads CASSLRPDSANSPLHF. The DNA sequence is as follows: TGCGCCAGCAGCTTGAGGCCGGACAGCGCCAATTCACCCCTCCACTTT.